The rows below give T cell receptor beta chains drawn from one sample of a study of preoperative IRX-2 immunotherapy in early breast cancer. Some clones are missing from TCRdb's copy, which holds only in-frame ones; the method was immunoSEQ multiplex PCR. Here the sample spans 30,000 to 45,000 clones, around 82% being singletons. This specimen consisted of lymph node tissue, obtained after IRX-2 immunotherapy. The receptor source for this set is a human donor with breast cancer. Both conserved end residues are part of each CDR3. A D gene is named only where the DNA matches it firmly. A row's size may be missing; if present it is once, few, many or a size class.

d_call: TRBD2
j_call: TRBJ2-4
clone_size: once
v_call: TRBV11-3
cdr3_aa: CASSPQRGGDIQYF
cdr3_nt: TGTGCCAGCAGCCCCCAACGGGGGGGGGACATTCAGTACTTC

d_call: TRBD1
j_call: TRBJ2-7
clone_size: few
v_call: TRBV11-3
cdr3_aa: CASSRTGTGLSYEQYF
cdr3_nt: TGTGCCAGCAGCCGTACCGGGACAGGGCTTTCTTACGAGCAGTACTTC

d_call: -
j_call: TRBJ2-1
clone_size: few
v_call: TRBV28
cdr3_aa: CASGSTGIVNEQFF
cdr3_nt: TGTGCCAGCGGCTCAACAGGGATTGTTAATGAGCAGTTCTTC

d_call: -
j_call: TRBJ2-3
clone_size: -
v_call: TRBV5-1
cdr3_aa: CASSLGGFSTDTQYF
cdr3_nt: TGCGCCAGCAGCTTGGGCGGGTTCAGCACAGATACGCAGTATTTT

d_call: -
j_call: TRBJ1-3
clone_size: -
v_call: TRBV6-7
cdr3_aa: CASSYGSTGTIYF
cdr3_nt: TGTGCCAGCAGTTACGGGTCAACGGGCACCATATATTTT

d_call: -
j_call: TRBJ1-4
clone_size: -
v_call: TRBV19
cdr3_aa: CASSGMYGATNEKLFF
cdr3_nt: TGTGCCAGTAGTGGGATGTACGGTGCAACTAATGAAAAACTGTTTTTT

d_call: TRBD1
j_call: TRBJ2-5
clone_size: once
v_call: TRBV5-1
cdr3_aa: CASKTGAFGETQYF
cdr3_nt: TGCGCCAGCAAGACAGGGGCTTTTGGCGAGACCCAGTACTTC

d_call: TRBD1
j_call: TRBJ1-2
clone_size: -
v_call: TRBV28
cdr3_aa: CASSPAGSGQGGYGYTF
cdr3_nt: TGTGCCAGCAGTCCTGCCGGAAGCGGACAGGGTGGCTATGGCTACACCTTC

d_call: TRBD1
j_call: TRBJ2-7
clone_size: once
v_call: TRBV6-8
cdr3_aa: CASSYSDRGPYEQYF
cdr3_nt: TGTGCCAGCAGTTACTCGGACAGGGGACCCTACGAGCAGTACTTC

d_call: TRBD1
j_call: TRBJ2-7
clone_size: -
v_call: TRBV5-1
cdr3_aa: CASSWHDRAYEQYF
cdr3_nt: TGCGCCAGCAGCTGGCATGACAGGGCCTACGAGCAGTACTTC

d_call: -
j_call: TRBJ2-2
clone_size: few
v_call: TRBV6-8
cdr3_aa: CASRGGRSNTGELFF
cdr3_nt: TGTGCCAGCAGGGGGGGCAGATCGAACACCGGGGAGCTGTTTTTT

d_call: -
j_call: TRBJ1-1
clone_size: -
v_call: TRBV7-4
cdr3_aa: CASSAFKNTEAFF
cdr3_nt: TGTGCCAGCAGCGCGTTTAAGAACACTGAAGCTTTCTTT

d_call: -
j_call: TRBJ1-5
clone_size: -
v_call: TRBV7-5
cdr3_aa: CASSSGTGGRFGNQPQHF
cdr3_nt: TGTGCCAGCAGCTCCGGGACAGGTGGCCGTTTCGGCAATCAGCCCCAGCATTTT

d_call: -
j_call: TRBJ2-2
clone_size: -
v_call: TRBV6-8
cdr3_aa: CASGKDTYNTGELFF
cdr3_nt: TGTGCCAGCGGTAAAGACACGTATAACACCGGGGAGCTGTTTTTT

d_call: -
j_call: TRBJ1-2
clone_size: -
v_call: TRBV11-3
cdr3_aa: CASSLDVGRAVYGYTF
cdr3_nt: TGTGCCAGCAGCTTAGACGTTGGCAGGGCAGTTTATGGCTACACCTTC

d_call: -
j_call: TRBJ1-1
clone_size: -
v_call: TRBV7-7
cdr3_aa: CASSLRGGLNTEAFF
cdr3_nt: TGTGCCAGCAGCTTAAGAGGGGGACTGAACACTGAAGCTTTCTTT

d_call: TRBD1
j_call: TRBJ2-1
clone_size: -
v_call: TRBV5-1
cdr3_aa: CASSPVGQGGNEQFF
cdr3_nt: TGCGCCAGCAGTCCGGTGGGACAGGGGGGGAATGAGCAGTTCTTC

d_call: TRBD1
j_call: TRBJ1-3
clone_size: -
v_call: TRBV10-1
cdr3_aa: CASSAQGQSGNTIYF
cdr3_nt: TGCGCCAGCAGTGCCCAGGGACAGTCTGGAAACACCATATATTTT

d_call: -
j_call: TRBJ1-4
clone_size: -
v_call: TRBV7-6
cdr3_aa: CASSSSRQATNEKLFF
cdr3_nt: TGTGCCAGCAGCTCATCCCGACAGGCAACTAATGAAAAACTGTTTTTT

d_call: TRBD1
j_call: TRBJ2-1
clone_size: -
v_call: TRBV29-1
cdr3_aa: CSVRTGVNEQFF
cdr3_nt: TGCAGCGTTCGAACAGGGGTGAATGAGCAGTTCTTC

d_call: TRBD1
j_call: TRBJ1-6
clone_size: -
v_call: TRBV6-8
cdr3_aa: CASRLTGDSYNSPLHF
cdr3_nt: TGTGCCAGCAGACTAACAGGGGACTCCTATAATTCACCCCTCCACTTT

d_call: -
j_call: TRBJ1-3
clone_size: -
v_call: TRBV11-3
cdr3_aa: CASSLRTASSGNTIYF
cdr3_nt: TGTGCCAGCAGCCTTAGGACAGCTAGCTCTGGAAACACCATATATTTT

d_call: -
j_call: TRBJ1-5
clone_size: -
v_call: TRBV19
cdr3_aa: CASTGAEGNQPQHF
cdr3_nt: TGTGCCAGTACCGGGGCGGAAGGAAATCAGCCCCAGCATTTT

d_call: -
j_call: TRBJ2-1
clone_size: few
v_call: TRBV18
cdr3_aa: CASSPRVDVLNEQFF
cdr3_nt: TGTGCCAGCTCACCACGGGTGGACGTACTGAATGAGCAGTTCTTC

d_call: -
j_call: TRBJ1-1
clone_size: -
v_call: TRBV15
cdr3_aa: CATSRGGLGMNTEAFF
cdr3_nt: TGTGCCACCAGCAGAGGTGGGCTTGGGATGAACACTGAAGCTTTCTTT

d_call: -
j_call: TRBJ1-5
clone_size: -
v_call: TRBV19
cdr3_aa: CASSILGGASPLQPQHF
cdr3_nt: TGTGCCAGTAGTATTCTTGGGGGAGCCTCCCCTTTGCAGCCCCAGCATTTT

d_call: TRBD1
j_call: TRBJ1-5
clone_size: -
v_call: TRBV6-8
cdr3_aa: CASRQDRVSNQPQHF
cdr3_nt: TGTGCCAGCAGACAGGACAGGGTTAGCAATCAGCCCCAGCATTTT

d_call: -
j_call: TRBJ1-4
clone_size: -
v_call: TRBV19
cdr3_aa: CASSNRKESEKLFF
cdr3_nt: TGTGCCAGTAGTAATAGGAAGGAGAGTGAAAAACTGTTTTTT

d_call: -
j_call: TRBJ2-5
clone_size: -
v_call: TRBV11-3
cdr3_aa: CASSRAGRSEETQYF
cdr3_nt: TGTGCCAGCAGCCGCGCAGGGAGGTCTGAGGAGACCCAGTACTTC

d_call: -
j_call: TRBJ2-1
clone_size: -
v_call: TRBV28
cdr3_aa: CASSPAGSRSGIGDEQFF
cdr3_nt: TGTGCCAGCAGTCCCGCCGGAAGTCGATCGGGGATTGGGGATGAGCAGTTCTTC

d_call: TRBD2
j_call: TRBJ2-1
clone_size: -
v_call: TRBV19
cdr3_aa: CASSIFGTSGLNEQFF
cdr3_nt: TGTGCCAGTAGTATCTTTGGGACTAGCGGCCTTAATGAGCAGTTCTTC

d_call: TRBD1
j_call: TRBJ1-1
clone_size: -
v_call: TRBV7-6
cdr3_aa: CASSSPDRGRQNTEAFF
cdr3_nt: TGTGCTAGCAGCTCACCGGACAGGGGAAGACAGAACACTGAAGCTTTCTTT

d_call: TRBD2
j_call: TRBJ2-2
clone_size: -
v_call: TRBV5-1
cdr3_aa: CASSFSGGNTGELFF
cdr3_nt: TGCGCCAGCAGCTTTAGCGGGGGGAACACCGGGGAGCTGTTTTTT

d_call: TRBD1
j_call: TRBJ1-4
clone_size: -
v_call: TRBV5-1
cdr3_aa: CASSIYPGQVNEKLFF
cdr3_nt: TGCGCCAGCAGCATCTACCCGGGACAGGTCAATGAAAAACTGTTTTTT

d_call: -
j_call: TRBJ1-3
clone_size: -
v_call: TRBV7-7
cdr3_aa: CASSLALGDSSGNTIYF
cdr3_nt: TGTGCCAGCAGCTTAGCTCTAGGGGATTCCTCTGGAAACACCATATATTTT

d_call: TRBD2
j_call: TRBJ2-1
clone_size: -
v_call: TRBV11-3
cdr3_aa: CASSLGPGTSGGAVEQFF
cdr3_nt: TGTGCCAGCAGCTTGGGTCCCGGGACTAGCGGGGGGGCCGTTGAGCAGTTCTTC

d_call: TRBD2
j_call: TRBJ2-7
clone_size: -
v_call: TRBV5-1
cdr3_aa: CASSTSGTSYEQYF
cdr3_nt: TGCGCCAGCAGTACAAGCGGGACCTCCTACGAGCAGTACTTC

d_call: TRBD1
j_call: TRBJ1-4
clone_size: -
v_call: TRBV7-8
cdr3_aa: CASSLEGARKLFF
cdr3_nt: TGTGCCAGCAGCTTAGAGGGGGCCAGAAAACTGTTTTTT

d_call: -
j_call: TRBJ1-6
clone_size: -
v_call: TRBV11-3
cdr3_aa: CASSFTGSDSPLHF
cdr3_nt: TGTGCCAGCAGCTTCACAGGTAGCGATTCACCCCTCCACTTT

d_call: TRBD1
j_call: TRBJ2-7
clone_size: -
v_call: TRBV6-8
cdr3_aa: CASSNSGGSGYEQYF
cdr3_nt: TGTGCCAGCAGTAATTCAGGGGGCTCAGGATACGAGCAGTACTTC

d_call: -
j_call: TRBJ1-1
clone_size: few
v_call: TRBV19
cdr3_aa: CASQDLNTEAFF
cdr3_nt: TGTGCCAGTCAGGACTTGAACACTGAAGCTTTCTTT

d_call: TRBD1
j_call: TRBJ2-7
clone_size: few
v_call: TRBV6-8
cdr3_aa: CASRGGTGLWNYEQYF
cdr3_nt: TGTGCCAGCAGAGGGGGGACAGGGTTATGGAACTACGAGCAGTACTTC

d_call: -
j_call: TRBJ2-7
clone_size: -
v_call: TRBV10-1
cdr3_aa: CASSEAGGPSTYEQYF
cdr3_nt: TGCGCCAGCAGTGAAGCAGGCGGACCCTCGACCTACGAGCAGTACTTC

d_call: -
j_call: TRBJ1-3
clone_size: -
v_call: TRBV7-4
cdr3_aa: CASSPPTGSSGNTIYF
cdr3_nt: TGTGCCAGCAGCCCCCCGACGGGGAGCTCTGGAAACACCATATATTTT